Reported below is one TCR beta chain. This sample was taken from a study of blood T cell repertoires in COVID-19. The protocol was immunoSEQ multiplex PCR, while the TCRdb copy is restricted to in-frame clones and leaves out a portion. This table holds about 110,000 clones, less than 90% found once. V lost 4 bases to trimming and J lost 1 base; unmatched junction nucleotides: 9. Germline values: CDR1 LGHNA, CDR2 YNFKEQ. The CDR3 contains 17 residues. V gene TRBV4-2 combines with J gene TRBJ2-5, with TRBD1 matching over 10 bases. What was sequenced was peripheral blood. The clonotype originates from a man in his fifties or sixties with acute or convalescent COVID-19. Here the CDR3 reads CASSPRDRGTLQETQYF. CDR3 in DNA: TGTGCCAGCAGCCCCCGGGACAGGGGAACGCTCCAAGAGACCCAGTACTTC.